These T cell receptor beta chains were read from a single sample in a study of T cell responses to AZD1222 COVID-19 vaccine. The method was immunoSEQ multiplex PCR; TCRdb's version includes in-frame clones alone and lacks a portion of them. The sample has about 110,000 clones, about 90% seen once. The specimen was peripheral blood, collected on day 0 of AZD1222 vaccination. The receptors here all came from an adult in good health. Both conserved end residues are part of each CDR3. A D gene is named only where the DNA matches it firmly. Rows may omit the clone size; those that give it use once, few, many or a size class.

j_gene | abundance | v_gene | d_gene | CDR3nt | CDR3aa
TRBJ2-1 | NA | TRBV3-1/TRBV3-2 | NA | TGTGCCAGCAGTCATGGGCGGAGATACAATGAGCAGTTCTTC | CASSHGRRYNEQFF
TRBJ1-3 | few | TRBV5-1 | NA | TGCGCCAGCAGCGCCCGGGACCGCTCTTTTGGAAACACCATATATTTT | CASSARDRSFGNTIYF
TRBJ2-5 | NA | TRBV28 | TRBD2 | TGTGCCAGCAGTTGGGGTAGCGGGAGTGGGGAGACCCAGTACTTC | CASSWGSGSGETQYF
TRBJ2-4 | NA | TRBV5-1 | NA | TGCGCCAGCAGCCCCGTCAGGGGGGGGGTCCTAGCCAAAAACATTCAGTACTTC | CASSPVRGGVLAKNIQYF
TRBJ2-7 | NA | TRBV18 | TRBD2 | TGTGCCAGCAATGAACTGCGGGAGAACGAGCAGTACTTC | CASNELRENEQYF
TRBJ1-1 | few | TRBV19 | NA | TGTGCCACCGAAACAAACCTGAACACTGAAGCTTTCTTT | CATETNLNTEAFF
TRBJ2-1 | NA | TRBV3-1/TRBV3-2 | NA | TGTGCCAGCAGCCAAGATCAAGTATGGGGCGATGAGCAGTTCTTC | CASSQDQVWGDEQFF
TRBJ2-7 | NA | TRBV18 | NA | TGTGCCAGCTCACCAACTTTGGTGGGGCCCCACGAGCAGTACTTC | CASSPTLVGPHEQYF
TRBJ2-1 | once | TRBV11-3 | NA | TGTGCCAGCAGCTCGGGACTCACCTACAATGAGCAGTTCTTC | CASSSGLTYNEQFF
TRBJ2-1 | NA | TRBV7-3 | TRBD2 | TGTGCCAGCAGCTTAATGGGGAGCACGACTAGCGGGAGAGGCAATGAGCAGTTCTTC | CASSLMGSTTSGRGNEQFF
TRBJ1-2 | NA | TRBV28 | NA | TGTGCCAGCACCTCGTACGGCTATGGCTACACCTTC | CASTSYGYGYTF
TRBJ1-4 | once | TRBV28 | NA | TGTGCCAGCAGTTTATACGGTGGGGGGGGAAAACTGTTTTTT | CASSLYGGGGKLFF
TRBJ1-1 | NA | TRBV19 | TRBD1 | TGTGCCAGTAGTATGGCCAGGGGGCTAATGAACACTGAAGCTTTCTTT | CASSMARGLMNTEAFF
TRBJ1-6 | NA | TRBV5-1 | NA | TGCGCCAGCAGCTATCAGGATCTCTATAATTCACCCCTCCACTTT | CASSYQDLYNSPLHF
TRBJ2-5 | NA | TRBV6-2/TRBV6-3 | TRBD2 | TGTGCCAGCAGTTACCCGGCTAGCGGGCTAGGGGAGACCCAGTACTTC | CASSYPASGLGETQYF
TRBJ2-1 | NA | TRBV6-2/TRBV6-3 | NA | TGTGCCAGCAGTTACTCCCAGCTGGGTCACAATGAGCAGTTCTTC | CASSYSQLGHNEQFF
TRBJ2-7 | NA | TRBV28 | NA | TGTGCCAGCAGCCCATCCGTTGGTGGTGGCGAGCAGTACTTC | CASSPSVGGGEQYF
TRBJ1-5 | NA | TRBV29-1 | NA | TGCAGCGTTGGTGGGGGGGTCGGACAGCCCCAGCATTTT | CSVGGGVGQPQHF
TRBJ1-5 | few | TRBV7-2 | TRBD1 | TGTGCCAGCAGCTCCCCCGCGGACAGGGGGCTATTCGGCAATCAGCCCCAGCATTTT | CASSSPADRGLFGNQPQHF
TRBJ1-3 | NA | TRBV20-1 | NA | TGCAGCGGTGTGGCTGGAAACACCATATATTTT | CSGVAGNTIYF
TRBJ2-1 | few | TRBV4-3 | NA | TGCGCCAGCAGCCAAGATCTTGAACAGCCCCAGCAGTTCTTC | CASSQDLEQPQQFF